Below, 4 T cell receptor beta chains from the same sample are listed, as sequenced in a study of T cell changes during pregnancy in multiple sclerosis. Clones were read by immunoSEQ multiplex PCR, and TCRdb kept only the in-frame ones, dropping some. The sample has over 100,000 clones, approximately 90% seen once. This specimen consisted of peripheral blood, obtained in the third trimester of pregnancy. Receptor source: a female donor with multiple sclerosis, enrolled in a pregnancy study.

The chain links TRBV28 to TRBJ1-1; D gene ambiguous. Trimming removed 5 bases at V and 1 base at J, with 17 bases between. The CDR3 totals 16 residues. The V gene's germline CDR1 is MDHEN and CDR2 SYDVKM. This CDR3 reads CASSPAWEGANTEAFF. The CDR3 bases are TGTGCCAGCAGTCCCGCATGGGAGGGTGCGAACACTGAAGCTTTCTTT.

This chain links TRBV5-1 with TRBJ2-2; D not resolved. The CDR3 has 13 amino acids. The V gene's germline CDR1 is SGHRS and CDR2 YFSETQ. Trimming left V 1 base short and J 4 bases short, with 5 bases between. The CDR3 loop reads CASSLYITGELFF. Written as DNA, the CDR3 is TGCGCCAGCAGCTTGTACATCACCGGGGAGCTGTTTTTT.

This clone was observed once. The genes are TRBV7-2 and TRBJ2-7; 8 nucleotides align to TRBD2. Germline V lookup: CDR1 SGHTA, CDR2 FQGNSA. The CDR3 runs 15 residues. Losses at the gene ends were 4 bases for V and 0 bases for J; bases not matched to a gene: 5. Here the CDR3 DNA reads TGTGCCAGCAGCTACGCGGGAGGCTTCTCCTACGAGCAGTACTTC. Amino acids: CASSYAGGFSYEQYF.

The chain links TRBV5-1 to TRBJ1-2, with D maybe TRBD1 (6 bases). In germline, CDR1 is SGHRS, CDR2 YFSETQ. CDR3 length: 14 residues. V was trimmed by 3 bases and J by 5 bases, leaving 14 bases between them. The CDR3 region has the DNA TGCGCCAGCAGCTCCATGACAGGAACGTATGGCTACACCTTC. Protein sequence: CASSSMTGTYGYTF.